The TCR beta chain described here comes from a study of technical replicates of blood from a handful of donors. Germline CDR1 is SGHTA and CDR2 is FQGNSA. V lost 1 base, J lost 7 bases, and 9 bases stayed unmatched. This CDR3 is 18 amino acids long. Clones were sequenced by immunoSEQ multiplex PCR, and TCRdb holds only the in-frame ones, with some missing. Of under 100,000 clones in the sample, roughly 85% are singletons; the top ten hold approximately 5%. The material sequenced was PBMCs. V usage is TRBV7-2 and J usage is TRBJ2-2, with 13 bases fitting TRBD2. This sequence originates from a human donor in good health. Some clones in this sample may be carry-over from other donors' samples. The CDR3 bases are TGTGCCAGCAGCTTAGATACTAGCGGGAGGGTGAAGCTCGGGGAGCTGTTTTTT. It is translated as CASSLDTSGRVKLGELFF.